Each of the 15 T cell receptor beta chains below was sequenced from the same sample in a study of post-analysis software for immune sequencing data. cDNA libraries for TCR beta contained unique molecular identifiers. A single record per CDR3 protein comes from TCRdb applying MiXCR to the PCR reads. This table holds around 190,000 distinct CDR3 sequences, over 25% found once. Study results and limitations: Several TRBV segments were more frequent in patients than controls; TRBV5-6, TRBV5-1 and TRBV20-1 belonged to this group.

These receptors have no identified antigens. The sequenced material came from blood. Source of these receptors: a girl between 2 and 17 years old with multiple sclerosis.

J is TRBJ2-5 and V is TRBV18; D is ambiguous. Trimming removed 0 bases from V and 1 base from J, with 6 bases in between. Germline V gene lookup returns CDR1 KGHSH and CDR2 LQKENI. The CDR3 spans 14 residues. CDR3 loop: CASSPPPGQETQYF. The CDR3 DNA reads TGTGCCAGCTCACCACCTCCAGGCCAAGAGACCCAGTACTTC. Full variable domain (remainder filled in from reference TRBV18 and TRBJ2-5): NAGVMQNPRHLVRRRGQEARLRCSPMKGHSHVYWYRQLPEEGLKFMVYLQKENIIDESGMPKERFSAEFPKEGPSILRIQQVVRGDSAAYFCASSPPPGQETQYFGPGTRLLVL.

With regard to this clonotype: A clone one base away is much larger, so this may be a read error. The rearrangement joins TRBV20-1 to TRBJ1-4, with a possible D match to TRBD1 (6 bases). Trimming shortened V by 3 bases and J by 7 bases, and 27 bases separated the two germline ends. Germline assignment: CDR1 DFQATT and CDR2 SNEGSKA (reference sequence). CDR3 length equals 18 residues. CDR3 nucleotides: TGCAGTGCTAGTTGGGGCGGGAACATACAGGGAGGCGGTGAAAAACTGTTTTTT. Translating it yields CSASWGGNIQGGGEKLFF.

The J gene is TRBJ2-2, the V gene TRBV30; D is perhaps TRBD2 (5 bases). Trimming shortened V by 1 base and J by 7 bases, and 13 bases separated the two germline ends. The length of the CDR3 is 14 residues. In germline, CDR1 is GTSNPN, CDR2 SVGIG (reference sequence). The CDR3 spells CAWSGPSPDGELFF. The CDR3 nucleotides are TGTGCCTGGAGTGGTCCTAGCCCAGACGGGGAGCTGTTTTTT.

V gene TRBV3-1 combines with J gene TRBJ2-1, with TRBD1 matching 7 bases. The V gene end was trimmed by 1 base and the J gene end by 4 bases; junction bases not matched to a gene: 4. Germline values: CDR1 LGHDT, CDR2 YNNKEL (reference sequence). The CDR3 is 15 residues long. DNA for the CDR3: TGTGCCAGCAGCCAAGCGGGACAGAAATACAATGAGCAGTTCTTC. The encoded protein is CASSQAGQKYNEQFF.

There are many counts of this clonotype. The V call is TRBV14, the J call TRBJ2-5; 9 nucleotides line up with TRBD1. In germline, CDR1 is SGHDN, CDR2 FVKESK. J gave up 5 bases and V 4 bases, and 5 bases lay outside the gene matches. This CDR3 spans 14 amino acids. The CDR3 is CASSPNRGLETQYF. The CDR3 DNA reads as TGTGCCAGCAGCCCGAACAGGGGGCTGGAGACCCAGTACTTC.

This clonotype was counted only a few times. The V and J genes are TRBV7-9 and TRBJ1-4, with a possible D match to TRBD1 (5 bases). The length of the CDR3 is 14 residues. In germline, CDR1 is SEHNR, CDR2 FQNEAQ (reference sequence). Trimming pared 5 bases from V and 6 bases from J, leaving 13 bases between. CDR3 in DNA: TGTGCCAGCAGCCCCGGCAGGGTTGATGAAAAACTGTTTTTT. As protein: CASSPGRVDEKLFF.

V gene TRBV19 combines with J gene TRBJ2-7; unclear D gene. Germline CDR1 is LNHDA and CDR2 is SQIVND (reference sequence). The CDR3 extends over 10 amino acids. The germline V and J ends were trimmed by 7 bases and 3 bases, with 4 bases remaining between them. The CDR3 region has the DNA TGTGCCAGTAACGGCTACGAGCAGTACTTC. Translated: CASNGYEQYF.

The chain employs TRBV2 and TRBJ1-2; the D gene is possibly TRBD1 (6 bases). CDR3 size: 15 residues. V lost 2 bases and J lost 5, with 15 bases in between. CDR1 is SNHLY, CDR2 FYNNEI, per germline. CDR3 bases: TGTGCCAGCAGTGAAACAGCCGGGACACCTTATGGCTACACCTTC. It specifies CASSETAGTPYGYTF.

This clonotype was seen ten or more times. This chain connects TRBV5-1 to TRBJ2-7; 7 bases are a match to TRBD1. This CDR3 has 16 residues. V dropped 4 bases and J dropped 2; count of bases not matched to a gene: 12. Germline V gives CDR1 SGHRS, CDR2 YFSETQ. The DNA for the CDR3 is TGCGCCAGCAGCGTACGCCCCGGGACAGCCGCCTACGAGCAGTACTTC. Its protein product is CASSVRPGTAAYEQYF.

The table lists this clonotype with many counts. The chain carries TRBV12-3 or TRBV12-4 and TRBJ2-5, with 14 positions matching TRBD2. The CDR3 has 16 amino acids. V shed 5 bases, J shed 4 bases, and the junction held 6 bases outside the gene matches. The CDR3 reads CASSLRLAGGRETQYF. In DNA, the CDR3 is TGTGCCAGCAGTCTCCGACTAGCGGGGGGGCGAGAGACCCAGTACTTC.

The chain is built from TRBV9 and TRBJ2-1; D is undetermined. CDR3 size: 12 residues. Germline CDR1 reads SGDLS; CDR2 reads YYNGEE. Trimming removed 3 bases from V and 6 bases from J, with 7 bases in between. CDR3 nucleotides: TGTGCCAGCAGCGCCATATTCAATGAGCAGTTCTTC. It translates to CASSAIFNEQFF.

This clonotype was seen a handful of times. J is TRBJ1-1 and V is TRBV20-1, with no clear D. CDR3 length: 16 residues. Trimming cost V 0 bases and J 4 bases, with 18 bases left between them. CDR1 and CDR2 from the germline V gene are DFQATT and SNEGSKA (reference sequence). DNA for the CDR3: TGCAGTGCTAGAGACCCAGGTTCCGCATCGAGCACTGAAGCTTTCTTT. Amino acid sequence: CSARDPGSASSTEAFF.

To note about this clonotype: A read error may be the cause here, since a much bigger clone is one base away. The rearrangement links TRBV20-1 to TRBJ2-3; D call uncertain. Germline loops: CDR1 DFQATT, CDR2 SNEGSKA (reference sequence). V dropped 8 bases and J dropped 5 bases, with 11 bases sitting between them. The CDR3 runs 11 residues. CDR3 DNA: TGCAGTACTGTTATTAGAGATACGCAGTATTTT. Protein sequence: CSTVIRDTQYF.

The V gene is TRBV28, the J gene TRBJ1-4, with 9 bases fitting TRBD1. Trimming at V came to 6 bases and at J to 8 bases, leaving 13 bases not matched to a gene. Germline-derived CDR1 and CDR2 are MDHEN and SYDVKM. CDR3 length: 16 residues. CDR3: CASRDTPGQGDEKLFF. In DNA form, the CDR3 reads TGTGCCAGCAGAGATACCCCGGGACAGGGAGACGAAAAACTGTTTTTT. The complete variable domain, with remaining parts taken from reference TRBV28 and TRBJ1-4, reads DVKVTQSSRYLVKRTGEKVFLECVQDMDHENMFWYRQDPGLGLRLIYFSYDVKMKEKGDIPEGYSVSREKKERFSLILESASTNQTSMYLCASRDTPGQGDEKLFFGSGTQLSVL.

With regard to this clonotype: One base away lies a much larger clone, so this may be a sequencing read error. J is TRBJ1-2 and V is TRBV7-8; 9 bases are shared with TRBD1. The CDR3 runs 15 residues. Germline CDR1 and CDR2: SGHVS and FQNEAQ. In nucleotides, the CDR3 is TGTACCAGCAGCGCCCGGGACAGGGCGACGGATGGCTACACCTTC. This gives the protein CTSSARDRATDGYTF. The whole variable domain, filled in from reference TRBV7-8 and TRBJ1-2, reads GAGVSQSPRYKVAKRGQDVALRCDPISGHVSLFWYQQALGQGPEFLTYFQNEAQLDKSGLPSDRFFAERPEGSVSTLKIQRTQQEDSAVYLCTSSARDRATDGYTFGSGTRLTVV.